The 17 T cell receptor beta chains presented below share a single source sample, sequenced in a study of shared clonotypes between healthy human individuals. Clones were sequenced by immunoSEQ multiplex PCR, and TCRdb holds only the in-frame ones, with some missing. The sample carries about 1 million clones, more than 60% recorded once. The specimen was memory CD4+ T cells sorted from blood. Stated subset: CD45RA-negative fraction. These receptors originate from a man aged 18 to 35 in good health.

The rearrangement joins TRBV6-1 to TRBJ2-7, with 9 bases that match TRBD1. Germline loops: CDR1 MNHNS, CDR2 SASEGT. V lost 7 bases, J lost 2 bases, and 6 bases stayed unmatched. There are 14 residues in the CDR3. CDR3 bases: TGTGCCAGCATTAAGACAGGGGGGGCCTACGAGCAGTACTTC. Its protein product is CASIKTGGAYEQYF.

The V gene is TRBV28, the J gene TRBJ1-5, with TRBD1 matching over 9 bases. Per germline, CDR1 MDHEN and CDR2 SYDVKM. V was clipped by 6 bases and J by 3 bases; unmatched bases: 12. This CDR3 is built from 17 residues. The CDR3 DNA is TGTGCCAGCAGGAGAAATTCCGGGACAGGGTACAATCAGCCCCAGCATTTT. This encodes CASRRNSGTGYNQPQHF.

This chain uses TRBV6-5 with TRBJ2-1; TRBD2 aligns across 12 bases. Germline V gene sequence: CDR1 MNHEY, CDR2 SVGAGI. The CDR3 consists of 15 residues. Trimming removed 5 bases from V and 7 bases from J; junction bases left unmatched: 6. The CDR3 DNA is TGTGCCAGCAGTACACTAGCGGGGGGAATAAATGAGCAGTTCTTC. Amino acids: CASSTLAGGINEQFF.

This rearrangement joins TRBV19 to TRBJ2-1; TRBD2 agrees at 13 bases. Germline values: CDR1 LNHDA, CDR2 SQIVND (reference sequence). This CDR3 is 14 amino acids long. CDR3 loop: CARGLAGILYEQFF. CDR3 bases: TGTGCGCGGGGACTAGCGGGAATTCTCTATGAGCAGTTCTTC.

The rearrangement joins TRBV18 to TRBJ1-2; TRBD1 matches at 9 bases. Germline V gene sequence: CDR1 KGHSH, CDR2 LQKENI. V lost 3 bases to trimming and J lost 2 bases; unmatched junction nucleotides: 4. This CDR3 contains 15 residues. CDR3 nucleotides: TGTGCCAGCTCACCCTGGACAGGGGAAAACTATGGCTACACCTTC. It translates to CASSPWTGENYGYTF.

The CDR3 loop reads CASSQDNRGTQYF. As DNA, the CDR3 is TGTGCCAGCAGCCAAGATAACAGGGGGACGCAGTATTTT. The chain carries TRBV14 and TRBJ2-3, with TRBD1 identical over 8 bases. Germline V gives CDR1 SGHDN, CDR2 FVKESK. The trim removed 0 bases at V and 9 bases at J, leaving 2 bases unmatched. The CDR3 consists of 13 residues.

The chain couples TRBV7-2 to TRBJ2-7; a possible D gene is TRBD2 (6 bases). The CDR3 loop spans 16 amino acids. Trimming took 5 bases from V and 0 from J, leaving 17 bases between them. Germline V gene lookup returns CDR1 SGHTA and CDR2 FQGNSA. DNA of the CDR3: TGTGCCAGCAGCCGGGCGGCTAGCGAGAGCTCCTACGAGCAGTACTTC. It yields the protein CASSRAASESSYEQYF.

Remarks on this clone: Other DNA sequences in this sample translate to the same CDR3. This chain connects TRBV18 to TRBJ2-7; 12 bases align to TRBD2. The CDR3 covers 14 residues. After removal of 3 bases from V and 3 bases from J, the junction contained 0 bases not matched to a gene. Per germline, CDR1 KGHSH and CDR2 LQKENI. CDR3 in amino acids: CASSPGLAGYEQYF. For the CDR3, the DNA is TGTGCCAGCTCACCGGGACTAGCGGGCTACGAGCAGTACTTC. The variable domain in full, completed from reference TRBV18 and TRBJ2-7, reads NAGVMQNPRHLVRRRGQEARLRCSPMKGHSHVYWYRQLPEEGLKFMVYLQKENIIDESGMPKERFSAEFPKEGPSILRIQQVVRGDSAAYFCASSPGLAGYEQYFGPGTRLTVT.

In regard to this clone: Germline and junction disagree at one end, which may indicate a read error. V and J are TRBV11-2 and TRBJ1-3; D is possibly TRBD1 (5 bases). This CDR3 is 15 amino acids long. Germline loops: CDR1 SGHAT, CDR2 FQNNGV. This CDR3 reads CASRLGVRSGNTIYF. In nucleotides, the CDR3 is TGTGCCAGCAGATTAGGGGTACGGAGCGGAAACACCATATATTTT.

V gene TRBV29-1 combines with J gene TRBJ2-7, with TRBD2 as a possible D gene (5 bases). Germline V gene lookup returns CDR1 SQVTM and CDR2 ANQGSEA. The V end was cut by 0 bases, the J end by 7 bases, with 13 bases between. The CDR3 length is 13 residues. CDR3 bases: TGCAGCGTTGAAGAAGCCAAAGGCGGGGAGCAGTACTTC. Translated, it gives CSVEEAKGGEQYF.

The chain links TRBV4-3 to TRBJ2-7, with D maybe TRBD2 (6 bases). V was shortened by 10 bases and J by 0 bases, with 16 bases between the two germline ends. Germline assignment: CDR1 LGHNA and CDR2 YSLEER. The CDR3 consists of 14 residues. CDR3 DNA sequence: TGCGCCAACCCGAGGCTAGCGATCTCCTACGAGCAGTACTTC. Translating gives CANPRLAISYEQYF.

The chain joins TRBV6-5 to TRBJ2-7, with unresolved D. In germline, CDR1 is MNHEY, CDR2 SVGAGI. V lost 0 bases to trimming and J lost 8 bases, with 11 bases between them. This CDR3 comprises 13 residues. The chain's CDR3 is CASSYSVYGQQYF. The CDR3 bases are TGTGCCAGCAGTTACTCCGTGTACGGGCAGCAGTACTTC.

The gene calls are TRBV28 and TRBJ2-7; D uncertain. Germline-derived CDR1 and CDR2 are MDHEN and SYDVKM. Trimming cost V 5 bases and J 6 bases, with 11 bases left between them. The CDR3 length is 12 residues. CDR3 DNA: TGTGCCAGCAGTCTTCCCCAGAGCGAGCAGTACTTC. Residues: CASSLPQSEQYF.

This chain links TRBV18 with TRBJ2-7; 10 nucleotides agree with TRBD1. The CDR3 covers 14 residues. Looked up from germline, CDR1 is KGHSH and CDR2 is LQKENI. V was clipped by 9 bases and J by 0 bases; unmatched bases: 5. The chain's CDR3 is CARPRDRGSYEQYF. The CDR3 DNA is TGTGCCAGGCCTCGGGACAGGGGCTCCTACGAGCAGTACTTC.

This clone has more than one count but fewer than ten. This chain uses TRBV5-1 with TRBJ1-1; maybe TRBD1 (5 bases). Germline CDR1 SGHRS, CDR2 YFSETQ. The CDR3 is 13 amino acids. The V end was cut by 0 bases, the J end by 6 bases, with 9 bases between. The CDR3 region has the DNA TGCGCCAGCAGCTTGGTCCTAGGGGCTGAAGCTTTCTTT. Translated, it gives CASSLVLGAEAFF.

The chain uses TRBV7-3 and TRBJ1-4; 7 nucleotides line up with TRBD1. The V gene end was trimmed by 5 bases and the J gene end by 5 bases; junction bases not matched to a gene: 8. Germline lookup yields CDR1 SGHTA and CDR2 FQGTGA. This CDR3 region has 15 residues. CDR3 sequence reads: CASSPSGQRNEKLFF. In nucleotides, the CDR3 is TGTGCCAGCAGCCCCTCGGGACAGCGAAATGAAAAACTGTTTTTT.

This clone has only a few counts. The gene calls are TRBV13 and TRBJ1-1, with no clear D. The CDR3 is 14 amino acids. Germline loops: CDR1 PRHDT, CDR2 FYEKMQ (reference sequence). Trimming cost V 4 bases and J 1 base, with 10 bases left between them. The CDR3 coding sequence is TGTGCCAGCAGCTCGCCTCAATGGAACACTGAAGCTTTCTTT. This translates into CASSSPQWNTEAFF.